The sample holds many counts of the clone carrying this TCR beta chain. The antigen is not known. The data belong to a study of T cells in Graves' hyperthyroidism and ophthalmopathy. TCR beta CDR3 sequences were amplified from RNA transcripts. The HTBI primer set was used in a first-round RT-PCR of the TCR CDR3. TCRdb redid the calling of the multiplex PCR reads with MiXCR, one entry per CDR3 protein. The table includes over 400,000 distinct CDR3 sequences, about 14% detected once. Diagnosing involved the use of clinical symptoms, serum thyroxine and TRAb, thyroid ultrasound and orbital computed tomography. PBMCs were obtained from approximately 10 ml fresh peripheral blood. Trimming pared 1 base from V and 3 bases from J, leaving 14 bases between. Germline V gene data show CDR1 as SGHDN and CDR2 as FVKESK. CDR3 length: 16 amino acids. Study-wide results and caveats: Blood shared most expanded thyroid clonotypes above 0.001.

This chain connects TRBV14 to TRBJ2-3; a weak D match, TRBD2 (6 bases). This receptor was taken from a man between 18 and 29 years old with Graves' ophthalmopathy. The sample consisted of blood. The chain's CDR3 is CASSQAREARTDTQYF. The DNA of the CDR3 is TGTGCCAGCAGCCAAGCGCGGGAAGCGAGAACAGATACGCAGTATTTT.